The 3 T cell receptor beta chains given below trace back to one sample, sequenced in a study of multiple sclerosis patients with progressive multifocal leukoencephalopathy. Time point noted: before natalizumab initiation. Repertoires were generated with immunoSEQ multiplex PCR, while TCRdb's copy carries only in-frame clones and drops some. The repertoire holds about 30,000 clones, with roughly 92% as singletons. Material: PBMCs. These receptors originate from a man aged 25-40 years with multiple sclerosis.

Here the CDR3 DNA reads TGTGCCAGCAGTTCCATTCCGGTACAGGGCTTTAATGAGCAGTTCTTC. Its protein is CASSSIPVQGFNEQFF. The chain is built from TRBV27 and TRBJ2-1, with D possibly TRBD1 on 6 matching bases. Germline V gene lookup returns CDR1 MNHEY and CDR2 SMNVEV (reference sequence). V gave up 4 bases and J gave up 7 bases, with 20 bases separating them. There are 16 residues in the CDR3.

V gene TRBV5-4 combines with J gene TRBJ2-1; D possibly corresponds to TRBD1 (6 bases). CDR3 length equals 12 residues. Germline CDR1 and CDR2: SGHNT and YYREEE (reference sequence). With 2 bases removed from V and 7 bases from J, the gap between germline ends came to 7 bases. The CDR3 DNA follows: TGTGCCAGCAGCTTCCAGGGGAATGAGCAGTTCTTC. This sequence encodes CASSFQGNEQFF. The entire variable domain, with the rest obtained from reference TRBV5-4 and TRBJ2-1, is as follows: ETGVTQSPTHLIKTRGQQVTLRCSSQSGHNTVSWYQQALGQGPQFIFQYYREEENGRGNFPPRFSGLQFPNYSSELNVNALELDDSALYLCASSFQGNEQFFGPGTRLTVL.

This rearrangement joins TRBV6-7 to TRBJ2-3; 8 bases agree with TRBD2. TRBV6-7 is noted as an ORF with a role that remains uncertain. The CDR3 length is 12 residues. V lost 11 bases and J lost 5; bases outside the gene matches: 6. The CDR3 region is CAGLREEDTQYF. CDR3 in DNA: TGTGCCGGGCTGCGGGAGGAAGATACGCAGTATTTT.